The sequence of this T cell receptor beta chain was determined in a study of control samples from healthy donors and cancer patients. This CDR3 is 18 amino acids long. Losses at the gene ends were 6 bases for V and 5 bases for J; bases not matched to a gene: 18. Germline V lookup: CDR1 MNHEY, CDR2 SVGEGT. Measured with immunoSEQ multiplex PCR; TCRdb has only the in-frame clones, and not every one. The table has 100,000 to 120,000 clones, 83% seen once. The rearrangement joins TRBV6-2 or TRBV6-3 to TRBJ2-5; 10 nucleotides line up with TRBD1. The source material was blood. The sequence was collected from a woman aged 45 to 65 in good health. The CDR3 DNA is TGTGCCAGCAGCCCAGTGGGAGTTCGGGACAGGGGCTCGGAGACCCAGTACTTC. Translating it yields CASSPVGVRDRGSETQYF.